One and the same sample provided the 5 T cell receptor beta chains below, sequenced in a study of blood T cell repertoires in COVID-19. Sequenced by immunoSEQ multiplex PCR; TCRdb stores in-frame clones only, minus some. The sample contains about 250,000 clones, roughly four fifths of which appear only once. Source material: peripheral blood. The receptor source for this set is a woman aged 70-85 years with acute or convalescent COVID-19.

This clone was picked up one time. This CDR3 reads CASSLSGQGNTIYF. In nucleotides, the CDR3 is TGTGCCAGCAGTTTATCGGGGCAGGGAAACACCATATATTTT. The rearrangement links TRBV27 to TRBJ1-3; possibly TRBD1 for D (5 bases). The CDR3 length is 14 residues. The V gene's germline CDR1 is MNHEY and CDR2 SMNVEV (reference sequence). V shed 0 bases and J shed 4 bases, with 7 bases lying between them.

This clone has only a few counts. The genes are TRBV7-2 and TRBJ2-3; D gene uncertain. The germline V gene has CDR1 SGHTA and CDR2 FQGNSA. CDR3 size: 13 residues. Trimming left V 1 base short and J 4 bases short, with 6 bases between. In DNA form, the CDR3 reads TGTGCCAGCAGCTTAGAAAGAGCAGATACGCAGTATTTT. Translation gives CASSLERADTQYF.

The chain combines TRBV7-8 with TRBJ2-7; 9 bases align to TRBD2. CDR3 size: 16 residues. Germline lookup yields CDR1 SGHVS and CDR2 FQNEAQ. The junction had 5 bases not matched to a gene; V was cut back by 0 bases and J by 2 bases. CDR3 sequence reads: CASSLAGTSLTYEQYF. The CDR3 nucleotides read TGTGCCAGCAGCTTAGCCGGGACTAGCCTCACCTACGAGCAGTACTTC.

J is TRBJ1-2 and V is TRBV12-3 or TRBV12-4; 7 bases are shared with TRBD1. With 3 bases clipped from V and 5 bases from J, the junction kept 3 bases outside the gene matches. This CDR3 contains 13 residues. The CDR3 sequence is CASSFRDRYGYTF. The CDR3 coding sequence is TGTGCCAGCAGTTTCCGGGACAGATATGGCTACACCTTC.

The V and J genes are TRBV7-2 and TRBJ2-5, with 10 nucleotides matching TRBD2. This CDR3 spans 16 amino acids. Trimming removed 5 bases from V and 1 base from J; junction bases left unmatched: 7. The germline gives CDR1 SGHTA, CDR2 FQGNSA. The CDR3 coding sequence is TGTGCCAGCAGCATTTTAGCGGGGGGCAGCCAAGAGACCCAGTACTTC. It yields the protein CASSILAGGSQETQYF.